This T cell receptor (beta chain) was captured by sequencing in a study of cytomegalovirus exposure and HLA in healthy donors. Overall study results and limits: The study listed roughly 150 cytomegalovirus-associated TCR beta chains.

Worth noting for this clone: Its antigen remains unknown.

Trimming pared 1 base from V and 10 bases from J, leaving 11 bases between. From germline, CDR1 is LGHNA and CDR2 YSLEER. This CDR3 has 13 amino acids. Researchers ran the PCR with 60 Vbeta and 13 Jbeta primers. Only in-frame clones appear in the TCRdb table, and some are missing; sequencing was by immunoSEQ multiplex PCR. The sample yields about 85,000 clones, about four fifths seen once. The sample comprised PBMCs. The chain combines TRBV4-3 with TRBJ2-1; D unclear. The receptor's source is a man aged 50-60 years in good health and CMV-seropositive. CDR3: CASSQGSSREQFF. CDR3 bases: TGCGCCAGCAGCCAAGGTTCTTCACGGGAGCAGTTCTTC.